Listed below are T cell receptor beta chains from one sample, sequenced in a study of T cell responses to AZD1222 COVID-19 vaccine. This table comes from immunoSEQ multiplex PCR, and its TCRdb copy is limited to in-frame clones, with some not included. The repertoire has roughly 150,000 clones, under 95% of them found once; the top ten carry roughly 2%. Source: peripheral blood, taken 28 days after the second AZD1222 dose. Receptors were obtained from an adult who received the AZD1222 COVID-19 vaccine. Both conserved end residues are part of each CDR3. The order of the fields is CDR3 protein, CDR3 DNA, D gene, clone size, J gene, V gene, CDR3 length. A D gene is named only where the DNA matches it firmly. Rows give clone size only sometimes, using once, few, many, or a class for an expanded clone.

CDR3 protein: CASSVDRDYGYTF
CDR3 DNA: TGTGCCAGCTCTGTTGACAGGGACTATGGCTACACCTTC
D gene: TRBD1
clone size: NA
J gene: TRBJ1-2
V gene: TRBV18
CDR3 length: 13

CDR3 protein: CASSQGNYGYTF
CDR3 DNA: TGTGCCAGCAGCCAGGGAAACTATGGCTACACCTTC
D gene: NA
clone size: once
J gene: TRBJ1-2
V gene: TRBV3-1/TRBV3-2
CDR3 length: 12

CDR3 protein: CASSVLAGSSYEQYF
CDR3 DNA: TGTGCCAGCAGCGTTCTAGCGGGAAGCTCCTACGAGCAGTACTTC
D gene: TRBD2
clone size: once
J gene: TRBJ2-7
V gene: TRBV9
CDR3 length: 15

CDR3 protein: CASQQGGEQYF
CDR3 DNA: TGTGCCAGTCAACAGGGGGGCGAGCAGTACTTC
D gene: TRBD1
clone size: NA
J gene: TRBJ2-7
V gene: TRBV19
CDR3 length: 11

CDR3 protein: CASSYSGREQGPQHF
CDR3 DNA: TGTGCCAGCAGTTACTCGGGAAGGGAACAGGGGCCCCAGCATTTT
D gene: NA
clone size: NA
J gene: TRBJ1-5
V gene: TRBV6-5
CDR3 length: 15

CDR3 protein: CASSPGGETQYF
CDR3 DNA: TGTGCCAGCTCCCCAGGGGGAGAGACCCAGTACTTC
D gene: TRBD1
clone size: NA
J gene: TRBJ2-5
V gene: TRBV18
CDR3 length: 12

CDR3 protein: CSGQVTNTEAFF
CDR3 DNA: TGCAGCGGACAGGTGACGAACACTGAAGCTTTCTTT
D gene: NA
clone size: NA
J gene: TRBJ1-1
V gene: TRBV29-1
CDR3 length: 12

CDR3 protein: CASILQGAWAMNTEAFF
CDR3 DNA: TGTGCCAGCATTTTACAGGGGGCTTGGGCCATGAACACTGAAGCTTTCTTT
D gene: TRBD1
clone size: few
J gene: TRBJ1-1
V gene: TRBV7-9
CDR3 length: 17

CDR3 protein: CASSEFLGAGGSYGYTF
CDR3 DNA: TGTGCCAGCAGTGAATTTCTTGGGGCAGGAGGATCCTATGGCTACACCTTC
D gene: NA
clone size: NA
J gene: TRBJ1-2
V gene: TRBV6-1
CDR3 length: 17

CDR3 protein: CASETGNHEQYF
CDR3 DNA: TGTGCCAGCGAGACAGGGAATCACGAGCAGTACTTC
D gene: TRBD1
clone size: NA
J gene: TRBJ2-7
V gene: TRBV2
CDR3 length: 12

CDR3 protein: CASSYSRRGEYEQYF
CDR3 DNA: TGTGCCAGCAGTTACTCGCGGCGGGGGGAATACGAGCAGTACTTC
D gene: TRBD2
clone size: few
J gene: TRBJ2-7
V gene: TRBV6-5
CDR3 length: 15

CDR3 protein: CASSPGYEQYF
CDR3 DNA: TGTGCCAGCAGCCCCGGCTACGAGCAGTACTTC
D gene: NA
clone size: NA
J gene: TRBJ2-7
V gene: TRBV5-5
CDR3 length: 11

CDR3 protein: CASSYGTGRESIGYTF
CDR3 DNA: TGTGCCAGCAGTTACGGGACAGGCCGAGAATCGATTGGCTACACCTTC
D gene: TRBD1
clone size: NA
J gene: TRBJ1-2
V gene: TRBV6-2/TRBV6-3
CDR3 length: 16

CDR3 protein: CASSLADSYGYTF
CDR3 DNA: TGCGCCAGCAGCTTGGCCGACAGCTATGGCTACACCTTC
D gene: NA
clone size: NA
J gene: TRBJ1-2
V gene: TRBV5-1
CDR3 length: 13

CDR3 protein: CASSYTNTGELFF
CDR3 DNA: TGTGCCAGTAGCTACACAAACACCGGGGAGCTGTTTTTT
D gene: NA
clone size: NA
J gene: TRBJ2-2
V gene: TRBV19
CDR3 length: 13

CDR3 protein: CASSFGDRGYAFF
CDR3 DNA: TGTGCCAGCAGTTTTGGGGACAGGGGGTACGCTTTCTTT
D gene: TRBD1
clone size: NA
J gene: TRBJ1-1
V gene: TRBV12-3/TRBV12-4
CDR3 length: 13

CDR3 protein: CASSYGAREIEAFF
CDR3 DNA: TGTGCCAGCAGTTACGGGGCCAGGGAAATTGAAGCTTTCTTT
D gene: NA
clone size: NA
J gene: TRBJ1-1
V gene: TRBV6-5
CDR3 length: 14

CDR3 protein: CAGRQSLSYNEQFF
CDR3 DNA: TGTGCCGGGAGACAGTCCCTCTCCTACAATGAGCAGTTCTTC
D gene: NA
clone size: NA
J gene: TRBJ2-1
V gene: TRBV19
CDR3 length: 14